This is a list of T cell receptor beta chains from one sample in a study of blood T cell repertoires in COVID-19. Repertoires were generated with immunoSEQ multiplex PCR, while TCRdb's copy carries only in-frame clones and drops some. The sample holds tens of thousands of clones, approximately 85% seen once. Material: peripheral blood. The receptors stem from a human donor in a cohort sampled during active COVID-19. Both conserved end residues are part of each CDR3. A D gene is named only where the DNA matches it firmly.

V	J	length	D	DNA	CDR3
TRBV18	TRBJ2-5	17	TRBD2	TGTGCCAGCTCACGCGCTGGGGGACTAGCGGGAAAAGAGACCCAGTACTTC	CASSRAGGLAGKETQYF
TRBV5-1	TRBJ2-1	14	.	TGCGCCAGCAGCTTCCACCGGGGGGCCGATGAGCAGTTCTTC	CASSFHRGADEQFF
TRBV7-2	TRBJ1-2	16	TRBD1	TGTGCCAGCAGCTTACGGACAGGGGGCGCTAACTATGGCTACACCTTC	CASSLRTGGANYGYTF
TRBV24-1	TRBJ2-4	16	.	TGTGCCACCAGTGACCAGGAGGGTCTAGCCAAAAACATTCAGTACTTC	CATSDQEGLAKNIQYF
TRBV3-1/TRBV3-2	TRBJ1-5	13	.	TGTGCCAGCAGCCAAGATCGGGAGACCCCCCAGCATTTT	CASSQDRETPQHF
TRBV4-3	TRBJ1-3	16	TRBD1	TGCGCCAGCAGCCACGGACAGGGCAGAACTGGAAACACCATATATTTT	CASSHGQGRTGNTIYF
TRBV7-2	TRBJ2-1	15	.	TGTGCCAGCAGCTTAACTAGGGTGGTTCGTGATGAGCAGTTCTTC	CASSLTRVVRDEQFF
TRBV3-1/TRBV3-2	TRBJ1-6	15	.	TGTGCCAGCAGCCCCAGACGGGGGGGAAATTCACCCCTCCACTTT	CASSPRRGGNSPLHF
TRBV28	TRBJ2-7	12	.	TGTGCCAGCAGTTTACCCGCGTACGAGCAGTACTTC	CASSLPAYEQYF
TRBV13	TRBJ2-1	18	TRBD2	TGTGCCAGCAGCTTCGTCTCTAGCGGGGGCCTTTCCTACAATGAGCAGTTCTTC	CASSFVSSGGLSYNEQFF
TRBV19	TRBJ1-2	12	.	TGTGCCACCGAAGGACAGACGGGCGGCTACACCTTC	CATEGQTGGYTF
TRBV25-1	TRBJ1-3	13	TRBD1	TGTGCCAGCACACAGGGGGCTTTAAACACCATATATTTT	CASTQGALNTIYF
TRBV4-1	TRBJ2-7	18	TRBD2	TGCGCCAGCAGCCAAGTTGGACTAGCGGGAATCGGGGCCTACGAGCAGTACTTC	CASSQVGLAGIGAYEQYF
TRBV4-1	TRBJ2-7	13	.	TGCGCCAGCAGCCACGCCGGGGACTACGAGCAGTACTTC	CASSHAGDYEQYF